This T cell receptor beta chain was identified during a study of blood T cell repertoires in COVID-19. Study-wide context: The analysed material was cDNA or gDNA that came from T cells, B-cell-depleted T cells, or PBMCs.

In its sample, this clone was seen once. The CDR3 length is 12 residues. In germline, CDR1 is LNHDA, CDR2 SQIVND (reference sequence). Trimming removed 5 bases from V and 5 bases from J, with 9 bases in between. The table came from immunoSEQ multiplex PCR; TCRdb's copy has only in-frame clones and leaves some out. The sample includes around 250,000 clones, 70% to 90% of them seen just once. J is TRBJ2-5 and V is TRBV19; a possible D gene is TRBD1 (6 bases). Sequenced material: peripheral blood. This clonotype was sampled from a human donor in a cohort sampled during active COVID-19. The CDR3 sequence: CASSGQGETQYF. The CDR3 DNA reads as TGTGCCAGTAGTGGCCAGGGGGAGACCCAGTACTTC.